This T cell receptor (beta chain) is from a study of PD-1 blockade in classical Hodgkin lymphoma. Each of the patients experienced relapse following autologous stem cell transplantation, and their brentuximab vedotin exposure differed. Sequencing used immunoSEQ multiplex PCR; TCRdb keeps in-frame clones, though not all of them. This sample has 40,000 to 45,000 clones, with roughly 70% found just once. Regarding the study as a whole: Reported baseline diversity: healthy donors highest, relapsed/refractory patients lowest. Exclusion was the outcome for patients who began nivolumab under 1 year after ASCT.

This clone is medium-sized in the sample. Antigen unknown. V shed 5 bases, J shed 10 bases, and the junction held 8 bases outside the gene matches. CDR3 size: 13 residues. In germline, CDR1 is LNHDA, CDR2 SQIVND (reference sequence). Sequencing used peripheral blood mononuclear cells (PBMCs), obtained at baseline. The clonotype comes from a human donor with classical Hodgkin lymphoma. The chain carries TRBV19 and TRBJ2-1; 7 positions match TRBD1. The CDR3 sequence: CASSLKQGVEQFF. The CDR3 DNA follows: TGTGCCAGTAGTCTCAAGCAGGGGGTGGAGCAGTTCTTC.